The clone carrying this TCR beta chain has only one observation. Its specificity is not known. The data derive from a study of cytomegalovirus exposure and HLA in healthy donors. Study findings and constraints: Among the most significant clusters, several appeared linked to common viral pathogens in a later analysis. HLA restriction was apparent for most CMV-associated TCR beta chains in a later analysis.

Both 60 Vbeta primers and 13 Jbeta primers went into the PCR. The table came from immunoSEQ multiplex PCR; TCRdb's copy has only in-frame clones and leaves some out. The data hold around 170,000 clones, with 65% to 80% observed a single time. The donors comprised healthy bone marrow donors. This CDR3 comprises 13 residues. V shed 5 bases and J 6 bases; nucleotides not matched to a gene: 4. CDR1 PRHDT and CDR2 FYEKMQ come from the germline V gene (reference sequence). Specimen: PBMCs. V and J are TRBV13 and TRBJ1-2; 9 nucleotides align to TRBD1. This sequence was found in a woman in her 30s in good health and CMV-seropositive. Here the CDR3 reads CASSPRTGDGYTF. The CDR3 bases are TGTGCCAGCAGCCCCCGGACAGGGGATGGCTACACCTTC.